The 26 T cell receptor beta chains listed next were all sequenced from one sample in a study of blood T cell repertoires in COVID-19. Method: immunoSEQ multiplex PCR; TCRdb's copy keeps in-frame clones and lacks some. In the table there are a few hundred thousand clones, around 85% of which are singletons. Sequencing used peripheral blood. The receptors here all came from a woman between 18 and 29 years old with acute or convalescent COVID-19.

The rearrangement uses TRBV6-4 and TRBJ2-2; 11 bases map to TRBD2. The CDR3 sequence is 14 residues long. V dropped 6 bases and J dropped 7; count of bases not matched to a gene: 4. Germline CDR1 reads MRHNA; CDR2 reads SNTAGT. DNA for the CDR3: TGTGCCAGCAGACTAGCGGGAGCGGGCGGGGAGCTGTTTTTT. Translating gives CASRLAGAGGELFF.

The chain combines TRBV5-1 with TRBJ2-5; TRBD2 agrees at 10 bases. There are 15 residues in the CDR3. The V segment lost 4 bases and the J segment 1 base; nucleotides outside the gene matches: 4. Germline assignment: CDR1 SGHRS and CDR2 YFSETQ. As DNA, the CDR3 is TGCGCCAGCAGCCATAGCGGGGGGCCCCAAGAGACCCAGTACTTC. Protein: CASSHSGGPQETQYF.

This chain links TRBV30 with TRBJ1-5; 10 bases agree with TRBD1. This CDR3 comprises 14 residues. Looked up from germline, CDR1 is GTSNPN and CDR2 is SVGIG (reference sequence). Trimming removed 1 base from V and 7 bases from J; junction bases left unmatched: 4. The CDR3 reads CAWSGGQGNQPQHF. CDR3 coding DNA: TGTGCCTGGAGTGGGGGACAGGGGAACCAGCCCCAGCATTTT.

A remark on this clone: It is unclear where the CDR3 begins or ends on the DNA, so no DNA is shown, and the CDR3 is as TCRdb lists it. The V call is TRBV12-3 or TRBV12-4, the J call TRBJ1-1; the D segment call TRBD1 is taken from the table without a DNA check. The CDR3 has 12 amino acids, counting both end residues. The CDR3 protein is CASSFGQGSTFF.

The chain joins TRBV6-6 to TRBJ2-2; TRBD1 matches 8 bases. Germline-derived CDR1 and CDR2 are MNHNY and SVGAGI (reference sequence). CDR3 length: 15 residues. V lost 6 bases and J lost 7; bases outside the gene matches: 10. The CDR3 sequence is CASSPPTGEVGELFF. CDR3 DNA: TGTGCCAGCAGCCCCCCGACAGGGGAGGTCGGGGAGCTGTTTTTT.

The chain carries TRBV5-1 and TRBJ2-3; 8 nucleotides align to TRBD2. The CDR3 runs to 14 residues. The V gene end was trimmed by 2 bases and the J gene end by 3 bases; junction bases not matched to a gene: 2. Germline-derived CDR1 and CDR2 are SGHRS and YFSETQ. The CDR3 reads CASSFTSGTDTQYF. The DNA for the CDR3 is TGCGCCAGCAGCTTCACTAGCGGAACAGATACGCAGTATTTT.

This clone was seen only a few times. The rearrangement joins TRBV2 to TRBJ1-1, with TRBD1 matching 8 bases. CDR3 length: 14 residues. The V gene's germline CDR1 is SNHLY and CDR2 FYNNEI. J gave up 1 base and V 8 bases, and 6 bases lay outside the gene matches. CDR3 nucleotide sequence: TGTGCCAGCTACTACAGGGGGGGGAACACTGAAGCTTTCTTT. It translates to CASYYRGGNTEAFF. Based on the CDR3 plus reference TRBV2 and TRBJ1-1, the full variable domain is EPEVTQTPSHQVTQMGQEVILRCVPISNHLYFYWYRQILGQKVEFLVSFYNNEISEKSEIFDDQFSVERPDGSNFTLKIRSTKLEDSAMYFCASYYRGGNTEAFFGQGTRLTVV.

V gene TRBV5-1 combines with J gene TRBJ1-1; D unresolved. This CDR3 is 17 amino acids long. CDR1 is SGHRS, CDR2 YFSETQ, per germline. Trimming left V 0 bases short and J 5 bases short, with 20 bases between. This chain's CDR3 is CASSLGSLEGPRTEAFF. The CDR3 coding sequence is TGCGCCAGCAGCTTGGGATCGCTAGAGGGTCCGCGGACTGAAGCTTTCTTT.

V is TRBV6-5 and J is TRBJ1-4, with D maybe TRBD1 (5 bases). Between the trimmed V and J ends, which lost 10 bases and 3 bases, there was a span of 15 bases. CDR3 length: 14 residues. Germline CDR1 reads MNHEY; CDR2 reads SVGAGI. The CDR3 sequence: CATRSRAANEKLFF. DNA for the CDR3: TGTGCCACTAGGAGCAGGGCGGCTAATGAAAAACTGTTTTTT.

V and J are TRBV7-2 and TRBJ1-5, with TRBD1 matching over 9 bases. Looked up from germline, CDR1 is SGHTA and CDR2 is FQGNSA. Trimming removed 3 bases from V and 1 base from J; junction bases left unmatched: 10. This CDR3 contains 18 residues. CDR3 residues: CASSFSPGQGRSNQPQHF. The CDR3 DNA reads as TGTGCCAGCAGCTTCTCTCCGGGACAGGGAAGGAGCAATCAGCCCCAGCATTTT.

This chain connects TRBV10-1 to TRBJ2-5, with 9 nucleotides matching TRBD2. The V segment lost 5 bases and the J segment 1 base; nucleotides outside the gene matches: 2. The CDR3 has 14 residues. CDR1 WNHNN and CDR2 SYGVQD come from the germline V gene (reference sequence). CDR3 sequence: CASSISGSQETQYF. For the CDR3, the DNA is TGCGCCAGCAGTATTAGCGGGAGCCAAGAGACCCAGTACTTC.

This clone appeared once. This chain joins TRBV5-1 and TRBJ2-1; 8 bases match TRBD2. Unmatched junction bases numbered 2, after V lost 3 bases and J lost 0 bases. Germline-derived CDR1 and CDR2 are SGHRS and YFSETQ. The CDR3 contains 15 residues. The CDR3 is CASSSTSGSYNEQFF. CDR3 DNA: TGCGCCAGCAGCTCTACTAGCGGCTCCTACAATGAGCAGTTCTTC. Filled out from reference TRBV5-1 and TRBJ2-1, the complete variable domain reads KAGVTQTPRYLIKTRGQQVTLSCSPISGHRSVSWYQQTPGQGLQFLFEYFSETQRNKGNFPGRFSGRQFSNSRSEMNVSTLELGDSALYLCASSSTSGSYNEQFFGPGTRLTVL.

This clone appeared a few times. The V call is TRBV11-2, the J call TRBJ2-1; 8 nucleotides line up with TRBD2. The CDR3 is made up of 15 amino acids. V was clipped by 1 base and J by 10 bases; unmatched bases: 9. Germline V gives CDR1 SGHAT, CDR2 FQNNGV. CDR3 sequence (DNA): TGTGCCAGCAGCTTAGTTAGCGGGGCCTCGTTGGAGCAGTTCTTC. Amino acid sequence: CASSLVSGASLEQFF.

This clone was seen more than once but under ten times. The chain couples TRBV11-1 to TRBJ1-3; D remains unclear. CDR1 SGHAT and CDR2 FQDESV come from the germline V gene (reference sequence). The length of the CDR3 is 12 residues. Trimming took 5 bases from V and 3 from J, leaving 5 bases between them. CDR3 loop: CASSANGNTIYF. DNA of the CDR3: TGTGCCAGCAGCGCTAATGGAAACACCATATATTTT.

CDR3 sequence: CASSFVRERGPPYEQYF. As DNA, the CDR3 is TGTGCCAGCAGCTTCGTTCGTGAGCGGGGGCCGCCATACGAGCAGTACTTC. The chain recombines TRBV7-2 with TRBJ2-7, with TRBD2 identical over 8 bases. Germline CDR1 is SGHTA and CDR2 is FQGNSA. This CDR3 is 17 amino acids long. V lost 3 bases to trimming and J lost 4 bases; unmatched junction nucleotides: 14.

The rearrangement links TRBV4-1 to TRBJ2-1; 7 bases match TRBD1. The CDR3 is 13 amino acids. Trimming at V came to 3 bases and at J to 6 bases, leaving 2 bases not matched to a gene. CDR1 and CDR2 (germline): MGHRA, YSYEKL. CDR3 residues: CASSHGTVNEQFF. DNA for the CDR3: TGCGCCAGCAGCCACGGGACAGTCAATGAGCAGTTCTTC.

J is TRBJ2-7 and V is TRBV7-6; D may be TRBD1 (5 bases). The V and J ends lost 4 bases and 4 bases respectively, with 14 bases between them. This CDR3 has 14 residues. Germline V gene sequence: CDR1 SGHVS, CDR2 FNYEAQ. CDR3: CASSSALGQYEQYF. CDR3 nucleotides: TGTGCCAGCAGCTCCGCTCTGGGGCAGTACGAGCAGTACTTC.

The J gene is TRBJ2-6, the V gene TRBV6-1; a possible D gene is TRBD1 (6 bases). From germline, CDR1 is MNHNS and CDR2 SASEGT. V lost 3 bases and J 2 bases, leaving 20 bases between the germline ends. This CDR3 has 19 residues. CDR3 bases: TGTGCCAGCAGTGAGGGGGTGGGACAAGTAATTGCTGGGGCCAACGTCCTGACTTTC. Protein sequence: CASSEGVGQVIAGANVLTF.

This rearrangement joins TRBV3-1 (or the pseudogene TRBV3-2) to TRBJ1-1, with unresolved D. Between the trimmed V and J ends, which lost 5 bases and 10 bases, there was a span of 17 bases. Germline loops: CDR1 LGHDT, CDR2 YNNKEL (reference sequence). The CDR3 runs to 13 residues. CDR3 bases: TGTGCCAGCAGCGCGACCGGGTGGGCGGGAGCTTTCTTT. As protein: CASSATGWAGAFF.

The chain couples TRBV24-1 to TRBJ2-3; no firm D call. CDR3 length: 12 amino acids. The ends were cut back, 5 bases at V and 2 bases at J, with 4 bases in the middle. CDR1 is KGHDR, CDR2 SFDVKD, per germline. The CDR3 DNA is TGTGCCACCAGTGCGTTCACAGATACGCAGTATTTT. Its protein product is CATSAFTDTQYF.

J is TRBJ1-5 and V is TRBV27, with TRBD1 as a possible D gene (5 bases). The V gene's germline CDR1 is MNHEY and CDR2 SMNVEV (reference sequence). This CDR3 is 13 amino acids long. With 7 bases removed from V and 9 bases from J, the gap between germline ends came to 16 bases. The CDR3, as DNA: TGTGCCAGCAACCCGCGGGGCGGCGGGCCCCAGCATTTT. This encodes CASNPRGGGPQHF.

The chain combines TRBV7-9 with TRBJ1-2; tentative D call: TRBD1 (5 bases). Trimming left V 5 bases short and J 4 bases short, with 14 bases between. Germline V gives CDR1 SEHNR, CDR2 FQNEAQ (reference sequence). This CDR3 comprises 14 residues. The CDR3: CASSPSGGGYGYTF. In nucleotides, the CDR3 is TGTGCCAGCAGCCCGAGCGGGGGGGGCTATGGCTACACCTTC.

The chain recombines TRBV7-9 with TRBJ1-5; 12 nucleotides line up with TRBD1. Germline assignment: CDR1 SEHNR and CDR2 FQNEAQ (reference sequence). The junction had 9 bases not matched to a gene; V was cut back by 3 bases and J by 6 bases. The CDR3 extends over 17 amino acids. CDR3 amino acids: CASSFGGQGAQGQPQHF. For the CDR3, the DNA is TGTGCCAGCAGCTTTGGGGGACAGGGGGCGCAGGGTCAGCCCCAGCATTTT.

This clone was found once. The chain uses TRBV28 and TRBJ1-3; TRBD1 aligns across 7 bases. This CDR3 is built from 15 residues. Germline V CDR1 and CDR2: MDHEN, SYDVKM. The V segment lost 5 bases and the J segment 0 bases; nucleotides outside the gene matches: 4. The CDR3 DNA follows: TGTGCCAGCAGTCTGGGACAGAACTCTGGAAACACCATATATTTT. This sequence encodes CASSLGQNSGNTIYF.

The chain employs TRBV6-5 and TRBJ1-5; 8 positions agree with TRBD1. The V gene's germline CDR1 is MNHEY and CDR2 SVGAGI. The junction had 6 bases not matched to a gene; V was cut back by 6 bases and J by 2 bases. The CDR3 spans 15 residues. CDR3: CASRRDRGGNQPQHF. CDR3 in DNA: TGTGCCAGCAGACGCGACAGGGGAGGCAATCAGCCCCAGCATTTT.

V gene TRBV10-3 combines with J gene TRBJ1-5; the match to TRBD1 covers 8 bases. The ends lost 6 bases at V and 5 bases at J; junction bases unmatched: 6. This CDR3 region has 14 residues. Germline CDR1 is ENHRY and CDR2 is SYGVKD. CDR3 sequence: CAISADREYQPQHF. Written as DNA, the CDR3 is TGTGCCATCAGCGCGGACAGGGAATATCAGCCCCAGCATTTT.